This entry features one TCR beta chain sequence. Its target is unknown. The data originate from a study of cytomegalovirus exposure and HLA in healthy donors. Study-level findings and limits: The study recorded 150 to 200 TCR beta chains that were cytomegalovirus-associated.

Both 60 Vbeta primers and 13 Jbeta primers went into the PCR. Libraries were prepared by immunoSEQ multiplex PCR; TCRdb keeps only in-frame clonotypes and omits some of them. Among 90,000 to 100,000 clones listed, 60% to 80% were seen once. Donors in the study were healthy people who gave bone marrow. This clonotype was sampled from a female donor in good health and CMV-seronegative. Sequences were obtained from PBMCs.

The CDR3 bases are TGTGCCAGCAGTTACTCCGTGGCTCTAGAGACCCAGTACTTC. Its translation: CASSYSVALETQYF. This rearrangement joins TRBV6-5 to TRBJ2-5; D unclear. CDR1 and CDR2 (germline): MNHEY, SVGAGI. The ends were cut back, 0 bases at V and 4 bases at J, with 9 bases in the middle. This CDR3 comprises 14 residues.